Presented here are 19 T cell receptor beta chains from one specimen sequenced in a study of blood T cells in healthy people across ages. For the second PCR, which ran for about 6 to 11 cycles, a sample-barcoded 5' primer and a J-beta primer mix were used. TCRdb passed the 5' RACE reads through MiXCR, listing each CDR3 protein once. The table lists about 1,400,000 distinct CDR3 sequences, about 40% of them singletons, with 7.9% in the top ten. Material: blood. These receptors all stem from a woman aged 18 to 35 in good health.

The rearrangement joins TRBV6-5 to TRBJ1-2; 7 bases match TRBD1. With 5 bases clipped from V and 8 bases from J, the junction kept 8 bases outside the gene matches. The CDR3 has 13 amino acids. Germline V gene sequence: CDR1 MNHEY, CDR2 SVGAGI. The CDR3 loop reads CASSAGTEGGYTF. The DNA for the CDR3 is TGTGCCAGCAGTGCAGGGACAGAGGGAGGCTACACCTTC.

This clonotype has just a few counts. DNA for the CDR3: TGCAGTGCTCTTACTAGCGGGGGATACAATGAGCAGTTCTTC. Translating gives CSALTSGGYNEQFF. The chain has TRBV20-1 and TRBJ2-1, with TRBD2 identical over 11 bases. V shed 5 bases and J 4 bases; nucleotides not matched to a gene: 4. CDR1 DFQATT and CDR2 SNEGSKA come from the germline V gene (reference sequence). This CDR3 is built from 14 residues.

This clonotype has a handful of counts. This rearrangement joins TRBV3-1 to TRBJ2-5, with 7 positions matching TRBD1. The CDR3 has 13 amino acids. With 4 bases clipped from V and 3 bases from J, the junction kept 2 bases outside the gene matches. CDR1 is LGHDT, CDR2 YNNKEL, per germline (reference sequence). In nucleotides, the CDR3 is TGTGCCAGCAGCCCGACAGGGAAAGAGACCCAGTACTTC. It translates to CASSPTGKETQYF.

This clonotype appeared a few times. The rearrangement joins TRBV27 to TRBJ1-1, with a tentative D call TRBD1 (5 bases). Between the trimmed V and J ends, which lost 5 bases and 0 bases, there was a span of 13 bases. CDR3 length equals 15 residues. The germline CDR1 and CDR2 sequences are MNHEY and SMNVEV (reference sequence). CDR3 bases: TGTGCCAGCAGTCCCCTTGGGGGGATGAACACTGAAGCTTTCTTT. It encodes CASSPLGGMNTEAFF.

The genes are TRBV5-1 and TRBJ1-6, with a possible D match to TRBD1 (5 bases). Germline values: CDR1 SGHRS, CDR2 YFSETQ. The CDR3 consists of 15 residues. With 2 bases removed from V and 10 bases from J, the gap between germline ends came to 16 bases. The DNA for the CDR3 is TGCGCCAGCAGCTTCTCGTCCGGGGCAGGCTCACCCCTCCACTTT. Protein product: CASSFSSGAGSPLHF.

This clonotype was found a few times. V gene TRBV24-1 combines with J gene TRBJ2-1; 16 bases agree with TRBD2. V lost 4 bases and J lost 1; bases outside the gene matches: 6. The germline V gene has CDR1 KGHDR and CDR2 SFDVKD. The CDR3 runs to 19 residues. The CDR3 DNA is TGTGCCACCAGTGAACGGCCGGGACTAGCGGGAGGGTCCTACAATGAGCAGTTCTTC. This sequence encodes CATSERPGLAGGSYNEQFF.

This clonotype was seen only a few times. The rearrangement links TRBV4-2 to TRBJ2-7; TRBD1 is a possible D gene (6 bases). CDR1 and CDR2 (germline): LGHNA, YNFKEQ. This CDR3 comprises 15 residues. The V gene lost 4 bases and the J gene lost 3 bases, with 16 bases spanning the gap. The CDR3 region has the DNA TGTGCCAGCAGCCTCCTCAGGGGTAATGACTACGAGCAGTACTTC. This gives the protein CASSLLRGNDYEQYF.

This chain joins TRBV29-1 and TRBJ2-3; D is uncertain. Germline values: CDR1 SQVTM, CDR2 ANQGSEA. Between the trimmed V and J ends, which lost 6 bases and 4 bases, there was a span of 14 bases. The CDR3 has 13 residues. The CDR3 DNA reads as TGCAGCGTCACACAACCCCTCGCAGATACGCAGTATTTT. It encodes CSVTQPLADTQYF.

The J gene is TRBJ2-3, the V gene TRBV5-1; TRBD1 matches at 12 bases. J was trimmed by 3 bases and V by 4 bases; bases with no gene match: 6. CDR3 length equals 16 residues. Germline values: CDR1 SGHRS, CDR2 YFSETQ. The CDR3 bases are TGCGCCAGCAGCCGAGGGACAGGGGGCCCGACAGATACGCAGTATTTT. This encodes CASSRGTGGPTDTQYF.

The table lists this clonotype with a few counts. The genes are TRBV5-5 and TRBJ1-1; TRBD1 might be the D (5 bases). Trimming left V 0 bases short and J 3 bases short, with 9 bases between. Germline V CDR1 and CDR2: SGHKS, YYEKEE (reference sequence). This CDR3 spans 14 amino acids. The CDR3, as DNA: TGTGCCAGCAGCTTGGAAGGGGCCGACACTGAAGCTTTCTTT. Translated, it gives CASSLEGADTEAFF.

The genes are TRBV28 and TRBJ2-5, with 15 bases fitting TRBD2. The DNA end favors TRBJ2-7, so the J call may be wrong. Looked up from germline, CDR1 is MDHEN and CDR2 is SYDVKM. CDR3 size: 15 residues. CDR3 nucleotide sequence: TGTGCCAGCAGGGGGACTAGCGGGAGGATCTACGAGCAGTACTTC. Translating it yields CASRGTSGRIYEQYF.

The chain is built from TRBV5-4 and TRBJ2-3; a weak D match, TRBD2 (6 bases). Germline CDR1 is SGHNT and CDR2 is YYREEE (reference sequence). The length of the CDR3 is 16 residues. V was cut by 6 bases and J by 3 bases, with 20 bases left in between. The chain's CDR3 is CASNSRVAGRTDTQYF. The CDR3 DNA sequence: TGTGCCAGCAACTCTCGAGTTGCCGGGAGAACAGATACGCAGTATTTT.

The J gene is TRBJ2-1, the V gene TRBV6-1, with 7 bases identical to TRBD2. J gave up 3 bases and V 6 bases, and 14 bases lay outside the gene matches. Germline values: CDR1 MNHNS, CDR2 SASEGT. The CDR3 spans 17 residues. The CDR3 DNA sequence: TGTGCCAGCAGGCCAAAAGGTCTAGCGGTGTTCTACAATGAGCAGTTCTTC. Translating it yields CASRPKGLAVFYNEQFF.

The genes are TRBV7-9 and TRBJ1-2; 11 positions match TRBD1. The CDR3 runs 16 residues. J was trimmed by 3 bases and V by 1 base; bases with no gene match: 4. The germline V gene has CDR1 SEHNR and CDR2 FQNEAQ (reference sequence). In nucleotides, the CDR3 is TGTGCCAGCAGCTTAGTTGGGGACAGGGGGGACTATGGCTACACCTTC. This translates into CASSLVGDRGDYGYTF.

The chain is built from TRBV27 and TRBJ2-1; 7 nucleotides line up with TRBD2. CDR3 length: 16 residues. The junction had 10 bases not matched to a gene; V was cut back by 3 bases and J by 5 bases. Germline values: CDR1 MNHEY, CDR2 SMNVEV (reference sequence). In DNA form, the CDR3 reads TGTGCCAGCAGTTTGATGGCGGGAGTGGGGGACAATGAGCAGTTCTTC. This sequence encodes CASSLMAGVGDNEQFF.

The chain is built from TRBV6-1 and TRBJ1-2; TRBD1 agrees at 9 bases. Trimming at V came to 2 bases and at J to 4 bases, leaving 8 bases not matched to a gene. Germline V lookup: CDR1 MNHNS, CDR2 SASEGT. The CDR3 covers 16 residues. As DNA, the CDR3 is TGTGCCAGCAGTGAAAGGGGAGGGACAGGGCCCTATGGCTACACCTTC. Amino acids: CASSERGGTGPYGYTF.

This clonotype appeared a few times. The chain uses TRBV27 and TRBJ1-5; the match to TRBD1 covers 12 bases. V was clipped by 8 bases and J by 6 bases; unmatched bases: 11. The CDR3 is made up of 16 amino acids. Germline V gene data show CDR1 as MNHEY and CDR2 as SMNVEV (reference sequence). CDR3 sequence reads: CASSMGGTGGRQPQHF. CDR3 nucleotide sequence: TGTGCCAGCTCCATGGGGGGGACAGGGGGCCGTCAGCCCCAGCATTTT.

V and J are TRBV2 and TRBJ2-5; the match to TRBD1 covers 8 bases. Judging by the DNA end, TRBJ2-7 fits better; the J call may be wrong. CDR1 SNHLY and CDR2 FYNNEI come from the germline V gene. The CDR3 has 12 amino acids. The CDR3 DNA reads TGTGCCAGCAGGGACAGGGTAGGCGAGCAGTACTTC. Translated, it gives CASRDRVGEQYF.

The chain combines TRBV5-1 with TRBJ1-5; tentatively, D is TRBD1 (5 bases). CDR3 length: 15 residues. Germline lookup yields CDR1 SGHRS and CDR2 YFSETQ. Between the trimmed V and J ends, which lost 3 bases and 0 bases, there was a span of 10 bases. CDR3 sequence: CASSWGPISNQPQHF. The CDR3 DNA sequence: TGCGCCAGCAGCTGGGGACCGATTAGCAATCAGCCCCAGCATTTT. Drawing the rest from reference TRBV5-1 and TRBJ1-5, the complete variable domain is KAGVTQTPRYLIKTRGQQVTLSCSPISGHRSVSWYQQTPGQGLQFLFEYFSETQRNKGNFPGRFSGRQFSNSRSEMNVSTLELGDSALYLCASSWGPISNQPQHFGDGTRLSIL.